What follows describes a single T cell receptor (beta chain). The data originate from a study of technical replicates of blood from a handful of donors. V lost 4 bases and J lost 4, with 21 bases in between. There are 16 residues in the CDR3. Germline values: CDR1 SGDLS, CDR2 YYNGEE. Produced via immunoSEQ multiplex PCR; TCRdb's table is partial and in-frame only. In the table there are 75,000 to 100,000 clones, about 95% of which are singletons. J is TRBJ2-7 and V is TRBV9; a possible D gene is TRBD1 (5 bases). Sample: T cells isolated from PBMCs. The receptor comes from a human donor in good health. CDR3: CASSPHPFDSGYEQYF. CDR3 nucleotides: TGTGCCAGCAGCCCCCACCCCTTCGACAGTGGGTACGAGCAGTACTTC. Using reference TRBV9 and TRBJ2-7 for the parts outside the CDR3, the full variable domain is DSGVTQTPKHLITATGQRVTLRCSPRSGDLSVYWYQQSLDQGLQFLIQYYNGEERAKGNILERFSAQQFPDLHSELNLSSLELGDSALYFCASSPHPFDSGYEQYFGPGTRLTVT.